Presented here are 9 T cell receptor beta chains from one specimen sequenced in a study of blood T cell repertoires in COVID-19. Libraries were prepared by immunoSEQ multiplex PCR; TCRdb keeps only in-frame clonotypes and omits some of them. The sample yields over 250,000 clones, over 75% seen once. The specimen sequenced was peripheral blood. These receptors all come from a woman between 45 and 65 years old with acute or convalescent COVID-19.

The chain carries TRBV30 and TRBJ1-2, with D perhaps TRBD1 (6 bases). V was pared by 4 bases and J by 1 base, with 10 bases between. There are 13 residues in the CDR3. The germline CDR1 and CDR2 sequences are GTSNPN and SVGIG (reference sequence). The CDR3 is CAWTGQLNYGYTF. CDR3 DNA sequence: TGTGCCTGGACCGGACAGCTTAACTATGGCTACACCTTC.

The chain joins TRBV4-1 to TRBJ1-3; TRBD1 agrees at 9 bases. The CDR3 length is 16 residues. The J segment lost 2 bases and the V segment lost 4 bases, leaving 6 bases of the junction unmatched. Germline CDR1 reads MGHRA; CDR2 reads YSYEKL. The CDR3 coding sequence is TGCGCCAGCAGCCTCAGCGGGACAGGGACTGGAAACACCATATATTTT. Residues: CASSLSGTGTGNTIYF.

The CDR3 sequence: CASSLNTGTFRTEAFF. The CDR3 nucleotides read TGCGCCAGCAGCTTGAATACCGGGACATTCAGGACTGAAGCTTTCTTT. The V call is TRBV5-1, the J call TRBJ1-1; D possibly corresponds to TRBD1 (6 bases). The CDR3 has 16 amino acids. CDR1 and CDR2 (germline): SGHRS, YFSETQ. The ends were cut back, 1 base at V and 5 bases at J, with 18 bases in the middle.

This chain links TRBV2 with TRBJ2-1; 8 positions agree with TRBD2. The germline V gene encodes CDR1 SNHLY and CDR2 FYNNEI. The CDR3 has 15 residues. The V segment lost 7 bases and the J segment 4 bases; nucleotides outside the gene matches: 9. The CDR3 bases are TGTGCCAGCACCGAAAGCGGGAGTAGTTACAATGAGCAGTTCTTC. Residues: CASTESGSSYNEQFF.

This chain links TRBV6-5 with TRBJ1-4; D not certain. The V end lost 8 bases, the J end lost 3 bases, and 10 bases lay between the germline ends. Germline assignment: CDR1 MNHEY and CDR2 SVGAGI. This CDR3 region has 13 residues. The CDR3 here is CASVKQPNEKLFF. The DNA of the CDR3 is TGTGCCAGCGTAAAACAGCCTAATGAAAAACTGTTTTTT.

The rearrangement links TRBV5-1 to TRBJ1-2; 12 bases are shared with TRBD1. CDR3 length: 15 amino acids. V shed 0 bases and J 5 bases; nucleotides not matched to a gene: 2. From germline, CDR1 is SGHRS and CDR2 YFSETQ. The CDR3 DNA follows: TGCGCCAGCAGCTTGGAGGGACAGGGGGCGTATGGCTACACCTTC. Translated, it gives CASSLEGQGAYGYTF.

The chain recombines TRBV29-1 with TRBJ1-2; 11 bases are shared with TRBD1. J gave up 1 base and V 3 bases, and 7 bases lay outside the gene matches. This CDR3 spans 16 amino acids. Germline V CDR1 and CDR2: SQVTM, ANQGSEA. The CDR3 sequence: CSVDGTGGKGNYGYTF. The DNA for the CDR3 is TGCAGCGTTGACGGGACAGGGGGAAAGGGTAACTATGGCTACACCTTC.

The table lists this clone with many counts. CDR3 residues: CASSVSPHIVEQYF. The DNA of the CDR3 is TGTGCCAGCAGCGTAAGCCCCCATATTGTAGAGCAGTACTTC. V and J are TRBV9 and TRBJ2-7; the D is unclear. Germline V gives CDR1 SGDLS, CDR2 YYNGEE. Deletions cut 1 base from V and 7 bases from J, with 15 bases between. The CDR3 is 14 amino acids.

J is TRBJ1-3 and V is TRBV10-3, with 7 bases matching TRBD1. V was pared by 7 bases and J by 0 bases, with 3 bases of the junction left unmatched. Per germline, CDR1 ENHRY and CDR2 SYGVKD. CDR3 size: 14 residues. The CDR3 nucleotides are TGTGCCATCAATCGGGACAGCTCTGGAAACACCATATATTTT. The encoded protein is CAINRDSSGNTIYF.